The next 13 T cell receptor beta chains were all read from a single sample in a study of blood T cell repertoires in COVID-19. The repertoire was sequenced with immunoSEQ multiplex PCR; TCRdb's copy has only in-frame clones and lacks some. Of 490,000 or so clones in the sample, more than 85% were seen once. Sequenced material: PBMCs or T cells enriched from blood (not recorded which). The receptors come from a woman aged 55 to 70 who had recovered from COVID-19.

The CDR3: CASSQTTGHYGYTF. As DNA, the CDR3 is TGCGCCAGCAGCCAAACGACAGGGCACTATGGCTACACCTTC. The V gene is TRBV4-1, the J gene TRBJ1-2, with 7 bases aligning to TRBD1. The V segment lost 2 bases and the J segment 3 bases; nucleotides outside the gene matches: 3. The germline V gene encodes CDR1 MGHRA and CDR2 YSYEKL. The CDR3 contains 14 residues.

This clone has only one observation. Written as DNA, the CDR3 is TGTGCCAGCAGTTTATCGGTGGGACAGTTAAACTATGGCTACACCTTC. Translating gives CASSLSVGQLNYGYTF. The chain is built from TRBV27 and TRBJ1-2; the match to TRBD1 covers 7 bases. The V segment lost 0 bases and the J segment 2 bases; nucleotides outside the gene matches: 6. Germline V gives CDR1 MNHEY, CDR2 SMNVEV (reference sequence). CDR3 length: 16 residues.

The chain uses TRBV28 and TRBJ2-3; 9 bases line up with TRBD1. Germline-derived CDR1 and CDR2 are MDHEN and SYDVKM. With 3 bases clipped from V and 6 bases from J, the junction kept 4 bases outside the gene matches. CDR3 length: 14 residues. CDR3 sequence: CASSLGDRGDTQYF. The CDR3 DNA sequence: TGTGCCAGCAGTTTGGGTGACAGGGGGGATACGCAGTATTTT.

The chain employs TRBV3-1 (or the pseudogene TRBV3-2) and TRBJ1-2, with TRBD1 identical over 10 bases. Germline CDR1 is LGHDT and CDR2 is YNNKEL (reference sequence). V gave up 5 bases and J gave up 6 bases; unmatched junction bases: 9. The CDR3 covers 15 residues. CDR3 residues: CASSARDRGIDGYTF. Here the CDR3 DNA reads TGTGCCAGCAGCGCCCGGGACAGGGGTATCGATGGCTACACCTTC.

V gene TRBV5-1 combines with J gene TRBJ2-7; TRBD2 matches 8 bases. This CDR3 is built from 15 residues. Unmatched junction bases numbered 6, after V lost 4 bases and J lost 0 bases. Germline V CDR1 and CDR2: SGHRS, YFSETQ. The CDR3 DNA is TGCGCCAGCAGCAATACAGCGGGGGCCTCCTACGAGCAGTACTTC. Its protein is CASSNTAGASYEQYF.

In DNA form, the CDR3 reads TGTGCCAGCAGTTGGGGGGTGGGCGAGCAGTACTTC. It is translated as CASSWGVGEQYF. This chain joins TRBV12-3 or TRBV12-4 and TRBJ2-7, with D perhaps TRBD2 (6 bases). Trimming stripped 4 bases from V and 6 bases from J, with 10 bases between. The CDR3 extends over 12 amino acids.

The rearrangement joins TRBV20-1 to TRBJ2-3; D unresolved. Per the germline V gene, CDR1 is DFQATT and CDR2 is SNEGSKA (reference sequence). The ends were cut back, 3 bases at V and 1 base at J, with 11 bases in the middle. This CDR3 comprises 14 residues. The CDR3 reads CSASNGFGTDTQYF. Here the CDR3 DNA reads TGCAGTGCTAGTAACGGGTTCGGCACAGATACGCAGTATTTT.

The V and J genes are TRBV30 and TRBJ1-2, with a weak D call TRBD1 (5 bases). V lost 0 bases and J 2 bases, leaving 10 bases between the germline ends. CDR1 is GTSNPN and CDR2 is SVGIG in the germline V gene (reference sequence). This CDR3 has 14 residues. The CDR3 DNA is TGTGCCTGGAGTGTACGGGGGGGGAACTATGGCTACACCTTC. This gives the protein CAWSVRGGNYGYTF.

The CDR3 nucleotides are TGCGCCAGCAGCTTCCAGACAGGGGGAAATGAGCAGTTCTTC. Translated: CASSFQTGGNEQFF. This rearrangement joins TRBV5-1 to TRBJ2-1; 9 bases are a match to TRBD1. The CDR3 is 14 amino acids. Germline trimming cut 2 bases from V and 7 bases from J; bases unmatched to any gene: 4. In germline, CDR1 is SGHRS, CDR2 YFSETQ. The full variable domain, completed using reference TRBV5-1 and TRBJ2-1, is KAGVTQTPRYLIKTRGQQVTLSCSPISGHRSVSWYQQTPGQGLQFLFEYFSETQRNKGNFPGRFSGRQFSNSRSEMNVSTLELGDSALYLCASSFQTGGNEQFFGPGTRLTVL.

The V gene is TRBV5-6, the J gene TRBJ2-7; 8 bases align to TRBD1. The CDR3 extends over 14 amino acids. The germline V gene has CDR1 SGHDT and CDR2 YYEEEE. J lost 4 bases, V lost 0 bases, and 3 bases had no gene match. The CDR3: CASSLAQGAYEQYF. The CDR3 DNA reads as TGTGCCAGCAGCTTGGCCCAGGGGGCTTACGAGCAGTACTTC.

This clone appeared once. J is TRBJ2-1 and V is TRBV5-1, with 8 bases aligning to TRBD1. This CDR3 region has 14 residues. J gave up 9 bases and V 3 bases, and 8 bases lay outside the gene matches. The germline V gene encodes CDR1 SGHRS and CDR2 YFSETQ. This chain's CDR3 is CASSSIDRGSEQFF. The CDR3 DNA sequence: TGCGCCAGCAGCTCAATCGACAGGGGCAGTGAGCAGTTCTTC.

The V gene is TRBV7-8, the J gene TRBJ2-1; 8 positions match TRBD1. The CDR3 contains 12 residues. Germline V lookup: CDR1 SGHVS, CDR2 FQNEAQ. V lost 5 bases, J lost 10 bases, and 4 bases stayed unmatched. The CDR3 bases are TGTGCCAGCAGCCAGGGGGCATTCGAGCAGTTCTTC. Translating it yields CASSQGAFEQFF.

V usage is TRBV28 and J usage is TRBJ1-2; TRBD1 is a possible D gene (5 bases). The CDR3 spans 13 residues. Between the trimmed V and J ends, which lost 6 bases and 4 bases, there was a span of 12 bases. Germline CDR1 MDHEN, CDR2 SYDVKM. In DNA, the CDR3 is TGTGCCAGCAGGACACAGGAGATCTATGGCTACACCTTC. It specifies CASRTQEIYGYTF.